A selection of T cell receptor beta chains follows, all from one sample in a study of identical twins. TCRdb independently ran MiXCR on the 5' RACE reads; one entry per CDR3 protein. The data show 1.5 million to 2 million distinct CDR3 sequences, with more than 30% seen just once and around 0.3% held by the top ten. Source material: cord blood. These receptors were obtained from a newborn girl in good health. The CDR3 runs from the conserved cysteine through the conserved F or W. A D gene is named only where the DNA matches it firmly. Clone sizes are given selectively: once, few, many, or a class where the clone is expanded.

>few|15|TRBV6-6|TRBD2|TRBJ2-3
TGTGCCAGCCACCCCTCACTAGCGCGCACAGATACGCAGTATTTT
CASHPSLARTDTQYF
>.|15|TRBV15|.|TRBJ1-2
TGTGCCACCAGCAGAGGTCTCGGACGGAACTATGGCTACACCTTC
CATSRGLGRNYGYTF
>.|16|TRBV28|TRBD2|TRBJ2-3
TGTGCCAGCAGTTTAAGGGGGCTAGCGGGAACAGATACGCAGTATTTT
CASSLRGLAGTDTQYF
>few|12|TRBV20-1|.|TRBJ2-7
TGCAGTGCTAGAGCTTTAAACCAGGGGCAGTACTTC
CSARALNQGQYF
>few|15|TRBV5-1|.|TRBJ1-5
TGCGCCAGCAGCACTCCGGGTTATAGCCGTCAGCCCCAGCATTTT
CASSTPGYSRQPQHF
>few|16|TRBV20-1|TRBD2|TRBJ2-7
TGCAGTGCTAGAAAGCGGGGGGTAAAGCAGACCTACGAGCAGTACTTC
CSARKRGVKQTYEQYF
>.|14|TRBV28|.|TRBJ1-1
TGTGCCAGCAGCCCATACGGGGGGCCCACTGAAGCTTTCTTT
CASSPYGGPTEAFF
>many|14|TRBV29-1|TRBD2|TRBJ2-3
TGCAGCGTTGAACTAGCGGGAGTCGTAGATACGCAGTATTTT
CSVELAGVVDTQYF
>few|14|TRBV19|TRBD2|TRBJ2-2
TGTGCCAGTAGGACTAGCGGGGGCACCGGGGAGCTGTTTTTT
CASRTSGGTGELFF
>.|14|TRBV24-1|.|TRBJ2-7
TGTGCCACCAGTGATTTTTGGGACACCTACGAGCAGTACTTC
CATSDFWDTYEQYF
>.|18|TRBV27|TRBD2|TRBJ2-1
TGTGCCAGCAGTTTAGGGGAGGTGGGGGGGTTTCCCTACAATGAGCAGTTCTTC
CASSLGEVGGFPYNEQFF
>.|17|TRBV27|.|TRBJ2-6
TGTGCCAGCAGCTCCCCCACCTTTAGCTCTGGGGCCAACGTCCTGACTTTC
CASSSPTFSSGANVLTF
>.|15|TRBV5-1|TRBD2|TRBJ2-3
TGCGCCAGCAGCTTGGCGGTAGCGGGAGCTGATACGCAGTATTTT
CASSLAVAGADTQYF
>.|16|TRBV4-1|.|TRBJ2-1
TGCGCCAGCAGCCAAGATCTACGGGGAGCCTACAATGAGCAGTTCTTC
CASSQDLRGAYNEQFF
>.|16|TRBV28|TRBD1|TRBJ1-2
TGTGCCAGCAGTTTATTCATCGGGACAGGGGACTATGGCTACACCTTC
CASSLFIGTGDYGYTF
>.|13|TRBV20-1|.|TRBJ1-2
TGCAGTGCTAGAGATAAGGGGTACTATGGCTACACCTTC
CSARDKGYYGYTF
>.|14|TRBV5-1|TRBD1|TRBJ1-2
TGCGCCAGCAGCTCCGGGACAGGGAGCGATGGCTACACCTTC
CASSSGTGSDGYTF
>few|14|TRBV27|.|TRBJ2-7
TGTGCCAGCAGTGTCCGGGAAGGATTCAACGAGCAGTACTTC
CASSVREGFNEQYF
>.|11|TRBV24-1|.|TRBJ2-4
TGTGCCACCAGTGTACGGGGCATTCAGTACTTC
CATSVRGIQYF
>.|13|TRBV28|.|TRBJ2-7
TGTGCCAGCAGTTTTTGGGACGCTTACGAGCAGTACTTC
CASSFWDAYEQYF
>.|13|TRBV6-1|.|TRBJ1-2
TGTGCCAGCAGGGCAGGGGCCCCCTATGGCTACACCTTC
CASRAGAPYGYTF
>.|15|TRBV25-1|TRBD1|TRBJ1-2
TGTGCCAGCAGTTCGCGGACAGGGGCGGATTATGGCTACACCTTC
CASSSRTGADYGYTF
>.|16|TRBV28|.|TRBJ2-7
TGTGCCAGCAGTTTACATCTGGGACTCCACCTTTCCGAGCAGTACTTC
CASSLHLGLHLSEQYF
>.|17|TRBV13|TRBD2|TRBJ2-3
TGTGCCGGCAGCTTAGGCCTACTAGCGGGAGGGCCAGATACGCAGTATTTT
CAGSLGLLAGGPDTQYF
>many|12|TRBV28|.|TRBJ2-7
TGTGCCAGCAGTCCCCCAGGAGGCGAGCAGTACTTC
CASSPPGGEQYF
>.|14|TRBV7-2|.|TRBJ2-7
TGTGCCAGCAGCCGAATCCCAACAATTTACGAGCAGTACTTC
CASSRIPTIYEQYF
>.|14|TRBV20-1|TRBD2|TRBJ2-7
TGCAGTGCTAGGCCTAGCGGATCCTACAATGAGCAGTACTTC
CSARPSGSYNEQYF
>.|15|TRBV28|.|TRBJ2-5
TGTGCCAGCAGGACCCACGGGAGAGTACAAGAGACCCAGTACTTC
CASRTHGRVQETQYF
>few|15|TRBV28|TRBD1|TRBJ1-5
TGTGCCGTCATCCAGGGACAGGGCACCAATCAGCCCCAGCATTTT
CAVIQGQGTNQPQHF
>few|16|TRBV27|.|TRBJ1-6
TGTGCCAGCGTAACGGTGAAGCTGTCCTATAATTCACCCCTCCACTTT
CASVTVKLSYNSPLHF
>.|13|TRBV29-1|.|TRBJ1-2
TGCAGCGTTGAAATGGGGAAGGGCTATGGCTACACCTTC
CSVEMGKGYGYTF
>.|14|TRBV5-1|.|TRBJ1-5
TGCGCCAGCAGGCTGGATCTTAGCAATCAGCCCCAGCATTTT
CASRLDLSNQPQHF
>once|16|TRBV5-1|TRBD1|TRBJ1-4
TGCGCCAGCAGCTTGGACCAGGGGGGAGGGAATGAAAAACTGTTTTTT
CASSLDQGGGNEKLFF
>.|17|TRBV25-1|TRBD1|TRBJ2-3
TGTGCCAGCGCTAAGGGGACAGGAAACCCCAGCACAGATACGCAGTATTTT
CASAKGTGNPSTDTQYF
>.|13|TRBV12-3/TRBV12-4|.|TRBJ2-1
TGTGCCAGCGACGTGGGGGTACTAAGTGAGCAGTTCTTC
CASDVGVLSEQFF
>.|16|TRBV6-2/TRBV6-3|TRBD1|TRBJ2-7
TGTGCCAGCAGTTACAGCCGGGACAGACGACTCCCGGAGCAGTACTTC
CASSYSRDRRLPEQYF
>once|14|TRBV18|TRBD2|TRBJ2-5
TGTGCCAGCTCAGCACTAGCGGCTCAAGAGACCCAGTACTTC
CASSALAAQETQYF
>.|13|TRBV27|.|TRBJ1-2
TGTGCCAGCAGTTTTGACGGGAGCTATGGCTACACCTTC
CASSFDGSYGYTF
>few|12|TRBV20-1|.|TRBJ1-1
TGCAGTGCCGTATACAGGTGGGCTGAAGCTTTCTTT
CSAVYRWAEAFF
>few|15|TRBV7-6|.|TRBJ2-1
TGTGCCAGCAGCTTAGAGGGACTCCCCTACAATGAGCAGTTCTTC
CASSLEGLPYNEQFF
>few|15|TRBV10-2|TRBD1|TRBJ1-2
TGCGCCAGCAGTGAGATTGCAGGGGGCTACTATGGCTACACCTTC
CASSEIAGGYYGYTF
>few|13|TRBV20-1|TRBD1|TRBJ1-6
TGCAGTGCCACCGGGACAGAAAATTCACCCCTCCACTTT
CSATGTENSPLHF
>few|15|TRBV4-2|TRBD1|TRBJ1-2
TGTGCCAGCAGCCAGGCTTCAGGGGGCGGGAATGGCTACACCTTC
CASSQASGGGNGYTF